Following are 18 T cell receptor beta chains from one sample sequenced in a study of T cell repertoires in cytomegalovirus infection. TCRdb used MiXCR to reprocess the reads, holding one entry per CDR3 protein. The table records approximately 1,000,000 distinct CDR3 sequences, around 30% of them present only once. These receptors have no known antigen. The sequenced sample was cultured CD8+ T cells from PBMCs, obtained from culture after CMV antigen stimulation. Receptors were obtained from a human donor in good health (CMV status not recorded). Some clones in this sample may be carry-over from other donors' samples.

This clonotype was seen a handful of times. This chain connects TRBV6-2 or TRBV6-3 to TRBJ1-2; D ambiguous. Germline loops: CDR1 MNHEY, CDR2 SVGEGT. This CDR3 is 13 amino acids long. Trimming shortened V by 2 bases and J by 5 bases, and 9 bases separated the two germline ends. The CDR3 region has the DNA TGTGCCAGCAGTTACGGGCCTGGGTATGGCTACACCTTC. Amino acid sequence: CASSYGPGYGYTF.

This clonotype came up a few times. V and J are TRBV7-9 and TRBJ1-4; TRBD1 matches at 7 bases. The CDR3 length is 14 residues. V was clipped by 4 bases and J by 8 bases; unmatched bases: 7. The germline V gene has CDR1 SEHNR and CDR2 FQNEAQ (reference sequence). The DNA of the CDR3 is TGTGCCAGCAGCTCACGACAGGGTCGAGAAAAACTGTTTTTT. Protein product: CASSSRQGREKLFF.

The chain employs TRBV28 and TRBJ2-4; D call uncertain. The germline CDR1 and CDR2 sequences are MDHEN and SYDVKM. The CDR3 consists of 18 residues. V lost 3 bases to trimming and J lost 5 bases, with 23 bases between them. The chain's CDR3 is CASSFGVLPSSRENIQYF. The CDR3 DNA sequence: TGTGCCAGCAGTTTTGGGGTGCTGCCCTCTTCTAGGGAAAACATTCAGTACTTC.

This chain joins TRBV29-1 and TRBJ1-2, with D possibly matching TRBD1 (6 bases). V was cut by 8 bases and J by 7 bases, with 17 bases left in between. The CDR3 contains 12 residues. Germline loops: CDR1 SQVTM, CDR2 ANQGSEA. This CDR3 is CSTARGARGYTF. The DNA for the CDR3 is TGCAGCACGGCCCGGGGGGCGCGTGGCTACACCTTC.

This clonotype was detected many times. CDR3 in amino acids: CASSPPEGRGFTGELFF. DNA of the CDR3: TGTGCCAGCAGCCCCCCCGAGGGTCGGGGATTTACCGGGGAGCTGTTTTTT. J is TRBJ2-2 and V is TRBV7-2, with D possibly TRBD2 on 5 matching bases. Looked up from germline, CDR1 is SGHTA and CDR2 is FQGNSA. The CDR3 spans 17 residues. With 5 bases removed from V and 5 bases from J, the gap between germline ends came to 21 bases.

This clonotype has at least ten counts. The rearrangement joins TRBV7-2 to TRBJ2-7, with D tentatively TRBD1 (6 bases). From germline, CDR1 is SGHTA and CDR2 FQGNSA. V dropped 5 bases and J dropped 3 bases, with 11 bases sitting between them. The CDR3 contains 13 residues. Here the CDR3 reads CASSPGQYYEQYV. CDR3 sequence (DNA): TGTGCCAGCAGCCCCGGACAGTACTACGAGCAGTACGTC.

V and J are TRBV6-2 or TRBV6-3 and TRBJ1-5; tentatively, D is TRBD1 (5 bases). The CDR3 spans 15 residues. V gave up 0 bases and J gave up 5 bases, with 11 bases separating them. From germline, CDR1 is MNHEY and CDR2 SVGEGT. The CDR3, as DNA: TGTGCCAGCAGTTACTCAGGTCTGGGGCATCAGCCCCAGCATTTT. The encoded protein is CASSYSGLGHQPQHF.

Only a few counts were recorded for this clonotype. The chain has TRBV2 and TRBJ2-7; the D is unclear. This CDR3 contains 15 residues. The V gene lost 3 bases and the J gene lost 7 bases, with 19 bases spanning the gap. Germline V CDR1 and CDR2: SNHLY, FYNNEI. The DNA for the CDR3 is TGTGCCAGCAGTGACGCAATGGGCGTGCTCGGAGAGCAGTACGTC. As protein: CASSDAMGVLGEQYV.

Only a few counts were recorded for this clonotype. The V gene is TRBV11-2, the J gene TRBJ2-2; tentative D call: TRBD2 (6 bases). CDR1 and CDR2 (germline): SGHAT, FQNNGV. The V and J ends lost 5 bases and 4 bases respectively, with 20 bases between them. This CDR3 comprises 17 residues. The DNA of the CDR3 is TGTGCCAGCAGCGTACCCTTGGGCAGGGAGGCCACCGGGGAGCTGTTTTTT. It specifies CASSVPLGREATGELFF. The whole variable domain, remainder taken from reference TRBV11-2 and TRBJ2-2, is EAGVAQSPRYKIIEKRQSVAFWCNPISGHATLYWYQQILGQGPKLLIQFQNNGVVDDSQLPKDRFSAERLKGVDSTLKIQPAKLEDSAVYLCASSVPLGREATGELFFGEGSRLTVL.

The gene calls are TRBV28 and TRBJ2-1, with D tentatively TRBD1 (5 bases). CDR1 is MDHEN, CDR2 SYDVKM, per germline. This CDR3 has 14 amino acids. With 2 bases removed from V and 7 bases from J, the gap between germline ends came to 12 bases. In DNA, the CDR3 is TGTGCCAGCAGTTTACCCCTTAGACAGAATGAGCAGTTCTTC. Translating it yields CASSLPLRQNEQFF.

This clonotype came up a few times. In DNA form, the CDR3 reads TGTGCCAGCAGCGCTTTGGGGGGGCCGAACACCGGGGAGCTGTTTTTT. Protein product: CASSALGGPNTGELFF. The rearrangement links TRBV7-6 to TRBJ2-2; tentatively, D is TRBD2 (7 bases). Trimming left V 5 bases short and J 0 bases short, with 13 bases between. The CDR3 is 16 residues long. Germline CDR1 reads SGHVS; CDR2 reads FNYEAQ.

The rearrangement uses TRBV24-1 and TRBJ2-1; D is uncertain. V gave up 4 bases and J gave up 5 bases, with 11 bases separating them. CDR1 and CDR2 from the germline V gene are KGHDR and SFDVKD. The CDR3 runs to 14 residues. The CDR3 reads CATSEPGPHNEQFF. CDR3 in DNA: TGTGCCACCAGTGAACCCGGGCCCCACAATGAGCAGTTCTTC.

A word on this clonotype: One end of the junction is discordant with germline, which a read error may explain. CDR3 residues: CASSPRTGGIYNEQFF. The CDR3 DNA reads as TGTGCTAGCAGCCCTCGGACAGGGGGGATTTACAATGAGCAGTTCTTC. The genes are TRBV7-7 and TRBJ2-1; TRBD1 matches at 10 bases. Looked up from germline, CDR1 is SSHAT and CDR2 is FNYEAQ (reference sequence). There are 16 residues in the CDR3.

This clonotype was detected only a few times. The chain couples TRBV4-1 to TRBJ2-2; possibly TRBD1 for D (6 bases). The germline V and J ends were trimmed by 3 bases and 6 bases, with 17 bases remaining between them. Germline CDR1 and CDR2: MGHRA and YSYEKL. The CDR3 totals 16 residues. In nucleotides, the CDR3 is TGCGCCAGCAGCCACGGACAGCTTATGGGATCCGGGGAGCTGTTTTTT. It encodes CASSHGQLMGSGELFF.

The CDR3 sequence is CATSRDLGRAYEQYV. CDR3 sequence (DNA): TGTGCCACCAGCAGAGATCTGGGCCGAGCCTACGAGCAGTACGTC. The chain uses TRBV15 and TRBJ2-7; no clear D. The CDR3 contains 15 residues. In germline, CDR1 is LNHNV, CDR2 YYDKDF (reference sequence). V lost 0 bases, J lost 2 bases, and 11 bases lay in between.

J is TRBJ2-1 and V is TRBV24-1; perhaps TRBD2 as D (6 bases). From germline, CDR1 is KGHDR and CDR2 SFDVKD. V lost 8 bases and J lost 2, with 9 bases in between. This CDR3 contains 13 residues. CDR3: CATTGEAYNEQFF. As DNA, the CDR3 is TGTGCCACCACGGGGGAAGCCTACAATGAGCAGTTCTTC.

V gene TRBV7-8 combines with J gene TRBJ1-5, with 7 bases lining up with TRBD1. CDR1 is SGHVS, CDR2 FQNEAQ, per germline. The CDR3 has 16 amino acids. After removal of 4 bases from V and 3 bases from J, the junction contained 9 bases not matched to a gene. Written as DNA, the CDR3 is TGTGCCAGCAGCTGGTCGACAGGGCTTTCCAATCAGCCCCAGCATTTT. Amino acid sequence: CASSWSTGLSNQPQHF. The whole variable domain, remainder taken from reference TRBV7-8 and TRBJ1-5, is GAGVSQSPRYKVAKRGQDVALRCDPISGHVSLFWYQQALGQGPEFLTYFQNEAQLDKSGLPSDRFFAERPEGSVSTLKIQRTQQEDSAVYLCASSWSTGLSNQPQHFGDGTRLSIL.

This clonotype came up a few times. The chain has TRBV11-2 and TRBJ2-1, with TRBD2 matching over 13 bases. J was trimmed by 4 bases and V by 3 bases; bases with no gene match: 6. The V gene's germline CDR1 is SGHAT and CDR2 FQNNGV. The CDR3 extends over 17 amino acids. The CDR3 sequence: CASSFRTSGGAYNEQFF. Here the CDR3 DNA reads TGTGCCAGCAGCTTTAGGACTAGCGGGGGCGCATACAATGAGCAGTTCTTC.